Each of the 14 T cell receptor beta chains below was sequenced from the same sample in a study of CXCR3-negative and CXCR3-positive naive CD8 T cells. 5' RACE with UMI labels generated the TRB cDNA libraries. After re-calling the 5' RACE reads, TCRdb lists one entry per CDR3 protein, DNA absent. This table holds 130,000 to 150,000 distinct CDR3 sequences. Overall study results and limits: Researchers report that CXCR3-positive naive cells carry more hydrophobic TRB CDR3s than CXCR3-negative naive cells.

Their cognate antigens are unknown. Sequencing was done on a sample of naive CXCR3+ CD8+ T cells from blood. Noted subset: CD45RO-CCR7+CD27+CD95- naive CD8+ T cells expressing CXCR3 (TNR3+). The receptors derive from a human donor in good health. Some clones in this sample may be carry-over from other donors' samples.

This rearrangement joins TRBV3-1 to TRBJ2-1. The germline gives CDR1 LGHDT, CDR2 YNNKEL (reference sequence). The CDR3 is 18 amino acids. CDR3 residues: CASSQDNSWGIPHNEQFF.

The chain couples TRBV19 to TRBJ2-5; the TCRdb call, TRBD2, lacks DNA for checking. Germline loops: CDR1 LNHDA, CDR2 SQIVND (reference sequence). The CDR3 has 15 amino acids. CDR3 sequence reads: CASSIRTSGQETQYF.

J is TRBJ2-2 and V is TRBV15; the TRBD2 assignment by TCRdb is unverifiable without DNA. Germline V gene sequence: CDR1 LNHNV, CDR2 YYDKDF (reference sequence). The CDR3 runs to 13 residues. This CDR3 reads CASSLGHTGELFF.

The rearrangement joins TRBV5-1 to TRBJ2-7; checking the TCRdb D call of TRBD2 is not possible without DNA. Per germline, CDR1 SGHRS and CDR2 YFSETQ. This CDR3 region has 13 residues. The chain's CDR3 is CASSTGPAYEQCF.

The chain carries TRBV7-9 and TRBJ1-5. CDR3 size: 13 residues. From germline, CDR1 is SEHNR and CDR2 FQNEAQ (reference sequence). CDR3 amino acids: CASSWGGGQPQHF.

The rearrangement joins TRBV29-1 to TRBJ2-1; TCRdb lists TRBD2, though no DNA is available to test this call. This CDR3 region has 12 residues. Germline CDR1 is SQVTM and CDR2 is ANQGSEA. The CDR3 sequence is CSVGGRASEQFF.

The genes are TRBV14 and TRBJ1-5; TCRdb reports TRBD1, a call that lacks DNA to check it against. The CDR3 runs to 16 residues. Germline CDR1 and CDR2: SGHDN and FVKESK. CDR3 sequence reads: CASSQEMGWATQPQHF.

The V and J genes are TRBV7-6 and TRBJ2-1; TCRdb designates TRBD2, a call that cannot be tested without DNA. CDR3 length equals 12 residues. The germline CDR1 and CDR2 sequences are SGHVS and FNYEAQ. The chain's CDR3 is CASSQAGNEQFF.

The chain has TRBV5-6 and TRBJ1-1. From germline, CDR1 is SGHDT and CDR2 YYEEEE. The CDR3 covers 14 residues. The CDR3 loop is CASSLVALSGGAFF.

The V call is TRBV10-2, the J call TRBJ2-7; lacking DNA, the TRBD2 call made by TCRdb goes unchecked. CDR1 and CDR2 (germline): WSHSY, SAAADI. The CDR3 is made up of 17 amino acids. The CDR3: CASSESMASGSPYEQYF.

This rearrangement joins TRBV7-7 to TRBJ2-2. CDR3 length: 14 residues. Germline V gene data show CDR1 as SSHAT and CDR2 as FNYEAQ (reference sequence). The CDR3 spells CASSPWTNTGELFF.

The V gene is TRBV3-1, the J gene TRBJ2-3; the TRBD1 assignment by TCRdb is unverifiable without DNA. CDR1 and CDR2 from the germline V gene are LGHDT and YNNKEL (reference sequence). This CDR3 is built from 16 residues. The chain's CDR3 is CASSQTGTARTDTQYF.

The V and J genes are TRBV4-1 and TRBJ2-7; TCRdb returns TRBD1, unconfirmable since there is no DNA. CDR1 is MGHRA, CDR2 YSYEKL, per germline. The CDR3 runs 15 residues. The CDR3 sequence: CASSQDRLSTYEQYF.

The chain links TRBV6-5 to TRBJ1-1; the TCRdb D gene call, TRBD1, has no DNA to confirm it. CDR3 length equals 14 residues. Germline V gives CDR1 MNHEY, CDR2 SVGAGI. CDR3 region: CASSYAQGGTEAFF.